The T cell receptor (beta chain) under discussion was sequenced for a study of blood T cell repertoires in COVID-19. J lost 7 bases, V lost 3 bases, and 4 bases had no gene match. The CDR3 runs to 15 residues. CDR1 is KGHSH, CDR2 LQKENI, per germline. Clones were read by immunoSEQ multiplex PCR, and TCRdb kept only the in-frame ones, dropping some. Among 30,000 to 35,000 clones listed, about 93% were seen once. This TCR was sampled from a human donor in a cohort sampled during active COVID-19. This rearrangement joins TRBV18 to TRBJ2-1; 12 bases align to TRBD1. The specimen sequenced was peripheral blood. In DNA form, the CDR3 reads TGTGCCAGCTCACCGGGACAGGGGGCAGGAAATGAGCAGTTCTTC. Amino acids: CASSPGQGAGNEQFF.